These T cell receptor beta chains were read from a single sample in a study of PD-L1 blockade in urothelial cancer. Libraries were prepared by immunoSEQ multiplex PCR; TCRdb keeps only in-frame clonotypes and omits some of them. Seen here are 130,000 or so clones, approximately 84% observed once, and the top ten hold under 3.5%. Here the sequenced sample was PBMCs, taken around atezolizumab (anti-PD-L1) treatment. The receptors were sampled from a man between 50 and 59 years old with urothelial cancer. Both conserved end residues are part of each CDR3. A D gene is named only where the DNA matches it firmly. A row's size may be missing; if present it is once, few, many or a size class.

size: NA; J: TRBJ2-2; V: TRBV10-2; D: TRBD2; CDR3: CASKASGTGELFF; DNA: TGCGCCAGCAAGGCTAGCGGGACCGGGGAGCTGTTTTTT
size: NA; J: TRBJ2-3; V: TRBV5-6; D: TRBD2; CDR3: CASSTRTSGRDTDTQYF; DNA: TGTGCCAGCAGCACCAGGACTAGCGGGAGGGACACAGATACGCAGTATTTT
size: NA; J: TRBJ1-2; V: TRBV5-8; D: TRBD1; CDR3: CASSKSRQGGYGYTF; DNA: TGTGCCAGCAGCAAATCACGACAGGGCGGCTATGGCTACACCTTC
size: NA; J: TRBJ1-2; V: TRBV25-1; D: NA; CDR3: CASSSYYGYTF; DNA: TGTGCCAGCAGTTCGTATTATGGCTACACCTTC
size: NA; J: TRBJ2-1; V: TRBV5-6; D: TRBD2; CDR3: CASSVGLARYNEQFF; DNA: TGTGCCAGCAGCGTGGGACTAGCCCGATACAATGAGCAGTTCTTC
size: NA; J: TRBJ2-1; V: TRBV11-3; D: NA; CDR3: CASSLERGLQFF; DNA: TGTGCCAGCAGCTTAGAAAGGGGCCTACAGTTCTTC
size: once; J: TRBJ1-1; V: TRBV19; D: TRBD1; CDR3: CASSPLDRSNTEAFF; DNA: TGTGCCAGTAGTCCCCTGGACAGGTCGAACACTGAAGCTTTCTTT
size: NA; J: TRBJ1-2; V: TRBV28; D: NA; CDR3: CASSFQVYGYTF; DNA: TGTGCCAGCAGTTTTCAGGTATATGGCTACACCTTC
size: NA; J: TRBJ2-3; V: TRBV5-1; D: NA; CDR3: CASSLGEKQYF; DNA: TGCGCCAGCAGCTTGGGAGAGAAGCAGTATTTT
size: NA; J: TRBJ1-2; V: TRBV30; D: NA; CDR3: CAWSEGYGYTF; DNA: TGTGCCTGGAGTGAGGGGTATGGCTACACCTTC